There are a few counts of the clone carrying this T cell receptor beta chain. Its specificity is not known. Described time point: patch test 2, 6 weeks after DPC sensitization. This sample's treatment: therapeutic diphenylcyclopropenone sensitization with weekly scalp DPC. From germline, CDR1 is SGHVS and CDR2 FQNEAQ. CDR3 length equals 16 residues. V was pared by 0 bases and J by 0 bases, with 10 bases between. This specimen belongs to a study of human T cells and chemical hapten exposure. TCRdb independently ran MiXCR on the RACE reads; one entry per CDR3 protein. Of approximately 84,000 distinct CDR3 sequences listed, around 10% are singletons. Study outcomes and limitations: Donors, who had alopecia, may show an immune response that differs from healthy people's.

This sequence originates from a man between 18 and 29 years old with alopecia areata. Some clones in this sample may be carry-over from other donors' samples. Sequenced material: whole blood, taken in connection with sensitization to the hapten diphenylcyclopropenone (DPC). The chain recombines TRBV7-8 with TRBJ2-3, with unresolved D. CDR3 sequence reads: CASSLARTVSTDTQYF. Here the CDR3 DNA reads TGTGCCAGCAGCTTAGCGAGGACGGTTAGCACAGATACGCAGTATTTT.